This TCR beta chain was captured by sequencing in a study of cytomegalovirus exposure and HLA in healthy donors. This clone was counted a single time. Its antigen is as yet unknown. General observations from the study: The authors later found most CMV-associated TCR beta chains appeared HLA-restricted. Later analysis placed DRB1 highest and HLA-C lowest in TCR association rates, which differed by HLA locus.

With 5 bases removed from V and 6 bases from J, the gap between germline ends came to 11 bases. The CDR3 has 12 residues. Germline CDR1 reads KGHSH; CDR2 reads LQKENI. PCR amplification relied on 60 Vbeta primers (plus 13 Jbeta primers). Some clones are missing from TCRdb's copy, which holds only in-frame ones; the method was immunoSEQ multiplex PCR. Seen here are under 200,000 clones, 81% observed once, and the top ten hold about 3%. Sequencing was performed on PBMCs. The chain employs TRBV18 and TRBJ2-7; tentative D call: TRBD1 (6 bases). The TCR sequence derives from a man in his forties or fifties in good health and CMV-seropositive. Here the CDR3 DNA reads TGTGCCAGCTCAGCGACAGGCGGCGAGCAGTACTTC. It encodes CASSATGGEQYF.